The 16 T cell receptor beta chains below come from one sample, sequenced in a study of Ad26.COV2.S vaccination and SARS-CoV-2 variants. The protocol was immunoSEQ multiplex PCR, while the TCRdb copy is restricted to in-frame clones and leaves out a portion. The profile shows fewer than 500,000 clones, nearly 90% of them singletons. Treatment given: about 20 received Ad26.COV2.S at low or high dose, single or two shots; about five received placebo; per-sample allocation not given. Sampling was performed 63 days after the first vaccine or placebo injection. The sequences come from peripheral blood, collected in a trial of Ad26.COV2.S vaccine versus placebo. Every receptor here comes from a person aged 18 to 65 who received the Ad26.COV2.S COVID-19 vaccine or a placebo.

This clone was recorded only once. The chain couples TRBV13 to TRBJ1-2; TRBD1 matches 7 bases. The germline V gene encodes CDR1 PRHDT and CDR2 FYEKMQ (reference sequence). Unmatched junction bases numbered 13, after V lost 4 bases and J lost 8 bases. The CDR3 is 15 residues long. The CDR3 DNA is TGTGCCAGCAGCTGGGGGACAGAAAAGGTGGGAGGCTACACCTTC. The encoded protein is CASSWGTEKVGGYTF.

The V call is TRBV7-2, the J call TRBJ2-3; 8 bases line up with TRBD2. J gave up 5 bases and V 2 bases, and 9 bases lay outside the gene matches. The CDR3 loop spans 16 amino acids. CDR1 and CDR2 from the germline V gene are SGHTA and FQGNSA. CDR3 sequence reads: CASSLRSGRDGDTQYF. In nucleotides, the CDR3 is TGTGCCAGCAGCTTAAGGAGCGGGAGAGATGGAGATACGCAGTATTTT.

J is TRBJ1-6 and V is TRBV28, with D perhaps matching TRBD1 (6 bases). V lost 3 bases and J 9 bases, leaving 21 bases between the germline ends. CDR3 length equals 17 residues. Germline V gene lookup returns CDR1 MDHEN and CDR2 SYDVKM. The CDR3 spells CASSLKQGFPVVSPLHF. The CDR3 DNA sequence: TGTGCCAGCAGTTTGAAACAGGGTTTTCCCGTGGTTTCACCCCTCCACTTT.

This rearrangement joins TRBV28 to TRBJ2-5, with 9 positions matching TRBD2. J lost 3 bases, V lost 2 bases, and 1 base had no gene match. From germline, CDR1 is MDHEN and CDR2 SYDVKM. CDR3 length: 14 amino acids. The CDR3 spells CASSLAGGKETQYF. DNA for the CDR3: TGTGCCAGCAGTTTAGCGGGGGGGAAAGAGACCCAGTACTTC. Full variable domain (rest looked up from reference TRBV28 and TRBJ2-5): DVKVTQSSRYLVKRTGEKVFLECVQDMDHENMFWYRQDPGLGLRLIYFSYDVKMKEKGDIPEGYSVSREKKERFSLILESASTNQTSMYLCASSLAGGKETQYFGPGTRLLVL.

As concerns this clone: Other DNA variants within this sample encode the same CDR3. CDR3 coding DNA: TGTGCCAGTAGTATGTCAGGGGGCGAGACCCAGTACTTC. Its translation: CASSMSGGETQYF. J is TRBJ2-5 and V is TRBV19, with 8 bases lining up with TRBD1. Looked up from germline, CDR1 is LNHDA and CDR2 is SQIVND (reference sequence). The CDR3 has 13 residues. V was pared by 3 bases and J by 5 bases, with 2 bases of the junction left unmatched.

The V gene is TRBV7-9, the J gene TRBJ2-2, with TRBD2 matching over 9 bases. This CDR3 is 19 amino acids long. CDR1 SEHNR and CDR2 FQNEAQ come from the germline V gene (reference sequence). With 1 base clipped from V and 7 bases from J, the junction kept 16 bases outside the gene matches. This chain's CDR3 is CASSLVGGAEREVLGELFF. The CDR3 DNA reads TGTGCCAGCAGCTTAGTAGGAGGAGCGGAGCGGGAGGTTCTCGGGGAGCTGTTTTTT.

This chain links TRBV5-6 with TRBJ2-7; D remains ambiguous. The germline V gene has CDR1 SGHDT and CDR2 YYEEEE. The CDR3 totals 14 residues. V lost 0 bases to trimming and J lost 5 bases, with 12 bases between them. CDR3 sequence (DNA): TGTGCCAGCAGCTTGGGGGTCCTCCCGCACGAGCAGTACGTC. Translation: CASSLGVLPHEQYV.

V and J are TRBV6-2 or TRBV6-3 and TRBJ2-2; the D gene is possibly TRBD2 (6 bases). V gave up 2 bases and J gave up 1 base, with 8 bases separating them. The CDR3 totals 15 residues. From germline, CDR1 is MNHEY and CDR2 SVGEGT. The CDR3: CASSYMEGNTGELFF. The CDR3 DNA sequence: TGTGCCAGCAGTTACATGGAGGGGAACACCGGGGAGCTGTTTTTT.

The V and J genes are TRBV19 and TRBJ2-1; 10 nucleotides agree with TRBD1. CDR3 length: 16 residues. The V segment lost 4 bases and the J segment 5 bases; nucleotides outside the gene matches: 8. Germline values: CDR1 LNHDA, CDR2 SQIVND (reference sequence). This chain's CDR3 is CASSNDRGRPNNEQFF. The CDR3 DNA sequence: TGTGCCAGTAGTAACGACAGGGGGCGACCCAACAATGAGCAGTTCTTC.

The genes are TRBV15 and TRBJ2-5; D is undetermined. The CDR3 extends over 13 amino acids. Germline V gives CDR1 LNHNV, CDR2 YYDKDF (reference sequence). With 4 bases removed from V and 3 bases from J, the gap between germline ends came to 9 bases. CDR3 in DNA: TGTGCCACCAGCAAGGGCAGCGAAGAGACCCAGTACTTC. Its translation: CATSKGSEETQYF.

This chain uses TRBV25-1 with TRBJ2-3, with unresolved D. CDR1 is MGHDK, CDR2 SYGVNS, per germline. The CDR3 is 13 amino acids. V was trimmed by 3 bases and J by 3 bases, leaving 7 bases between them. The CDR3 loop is CASSERGTDTQYF. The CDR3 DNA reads TGTGCCAGCAGTGAGAGAGGTACAGATACGCAGTATTTT.

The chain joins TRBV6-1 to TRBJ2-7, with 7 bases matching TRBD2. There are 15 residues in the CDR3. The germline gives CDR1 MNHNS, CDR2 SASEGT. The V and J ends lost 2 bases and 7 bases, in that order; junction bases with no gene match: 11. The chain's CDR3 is CASSENLYRGGEQYV. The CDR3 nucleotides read TGTGCCAGCAGTGAAAACTTATATAGGGGAGGGGAGCAGTACGTC.

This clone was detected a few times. CDR3 sequence: CASSLSGQRIAQHF. The DNA for the CDR3 is TGTGCCAGCAGTTTATCGGGACAGCGTATAGCCCAGCATTTT. The chain joins TRBV27 to TRBJ1-5; 7 bases agree with TRBD1. The CDR3 totals 14 residues. CDR1 is MNHEY and CDR2 is SMNVEV in the germline V gene (reference sequence). V was pared by 0 bases and J by 11 bases, with 7 bases of the junction left unmatched.

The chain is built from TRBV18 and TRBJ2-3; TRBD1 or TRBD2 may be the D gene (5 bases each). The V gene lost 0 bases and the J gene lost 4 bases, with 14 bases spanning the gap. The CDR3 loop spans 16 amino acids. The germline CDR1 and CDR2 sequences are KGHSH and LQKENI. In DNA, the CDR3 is TGTGCCAGCTCACCACCGAAGAACGGGGCCGCAGATACGCAGTATTTT. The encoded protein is CASSPPKNGAADTQYF.

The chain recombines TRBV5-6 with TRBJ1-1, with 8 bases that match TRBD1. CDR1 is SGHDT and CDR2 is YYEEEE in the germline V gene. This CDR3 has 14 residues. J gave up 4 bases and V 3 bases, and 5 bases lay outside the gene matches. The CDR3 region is CASSSTGVTTEAFF. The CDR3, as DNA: TGTGCCAGCAGCTCGACAGGGGTCACCACTGAAGCTTTCTTT. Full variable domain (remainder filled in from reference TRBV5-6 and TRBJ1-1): DAGVTQSPTHLIKTRGQQVTLRCSPKSGHDTVSWYQQALGQGPQFIFQYYEEEERQRGNFPDRFSGHQFPNYSSELNVNALLLGDSALYLCASSSTGVTTEAFFGQGTRLTVV.

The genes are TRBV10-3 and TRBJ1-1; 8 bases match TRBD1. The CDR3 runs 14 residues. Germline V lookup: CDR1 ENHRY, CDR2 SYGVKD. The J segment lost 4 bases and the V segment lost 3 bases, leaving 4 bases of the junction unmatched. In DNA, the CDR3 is TGTGCCATCAGTGATGAACAGGGGGGCACTGAAGCTTTCTTT. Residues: CAISDEQGGTEAFF.